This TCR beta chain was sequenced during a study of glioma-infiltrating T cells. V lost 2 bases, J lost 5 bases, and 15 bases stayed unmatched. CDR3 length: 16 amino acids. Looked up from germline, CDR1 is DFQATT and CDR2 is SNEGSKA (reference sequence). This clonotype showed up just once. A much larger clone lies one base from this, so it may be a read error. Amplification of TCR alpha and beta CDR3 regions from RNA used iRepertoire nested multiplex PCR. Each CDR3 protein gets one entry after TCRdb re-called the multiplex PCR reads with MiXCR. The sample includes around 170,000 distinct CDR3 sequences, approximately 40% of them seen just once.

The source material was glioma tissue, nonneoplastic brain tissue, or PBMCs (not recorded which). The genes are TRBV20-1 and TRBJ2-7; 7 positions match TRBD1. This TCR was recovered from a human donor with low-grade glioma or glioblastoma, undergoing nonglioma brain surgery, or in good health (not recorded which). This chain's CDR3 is CSARYLAETGIHEQYF. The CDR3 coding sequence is TGCAGTGCTAGATATTTGGCGGAGACAGGGATTCACGAGCAGTACTTC.